This T cell receptor beta chain is drawn from a study of T-cell reconstitution after alpha-beta-depleted transplantation in children. V lost 3 bases and J 2 bases, leaving 14 bases between the germline ends. The CDR3 is 14 residues long. Germline V gives CDR1 DFQATT, CDR2 SNEGSKA (reference sequence). Library preparation (for TCRbeta) was performed with unique molecular identifiers. TCRdb used MiXCR to reprocess the PCR reads, holding one entry per CDR3 protein. This repertoire shows about 610,000 distinct CDR3 sequences, roughly a tenth found once; its top ten account for less than 5%. This sequence was found in a human donor who donated a stem cell graft to a child with acute myeloid leukemia. The sample in question was PBMCs from the stem cell graft donor, obtained from the stem cell graft. The V and J genes are TRBV20-1 and TRBJ2-7; D uncertain. In DNA form, the CDR3 reads TGCAGTGCTAGGCGCCCGGGCTTCCCCTACGAGCAGTACTTC. Amino acids: CSARRPGFPYEQYF.